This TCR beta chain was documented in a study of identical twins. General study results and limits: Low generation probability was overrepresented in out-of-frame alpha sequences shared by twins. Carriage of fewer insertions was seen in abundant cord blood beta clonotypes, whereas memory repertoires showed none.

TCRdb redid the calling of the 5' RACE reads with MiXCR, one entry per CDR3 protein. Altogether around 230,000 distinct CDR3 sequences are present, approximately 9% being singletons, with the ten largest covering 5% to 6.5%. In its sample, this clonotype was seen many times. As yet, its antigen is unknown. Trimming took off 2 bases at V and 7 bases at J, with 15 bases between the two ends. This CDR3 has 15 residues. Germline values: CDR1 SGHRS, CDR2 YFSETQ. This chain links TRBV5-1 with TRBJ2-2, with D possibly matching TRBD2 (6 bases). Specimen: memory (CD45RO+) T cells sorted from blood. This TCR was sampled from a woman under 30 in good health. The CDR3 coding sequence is TGCGCCAGCAGCTTAGCGCTAGCGTTTGACGGGGAGCTGTTTTTT. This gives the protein CASSLALAFDGELFF.